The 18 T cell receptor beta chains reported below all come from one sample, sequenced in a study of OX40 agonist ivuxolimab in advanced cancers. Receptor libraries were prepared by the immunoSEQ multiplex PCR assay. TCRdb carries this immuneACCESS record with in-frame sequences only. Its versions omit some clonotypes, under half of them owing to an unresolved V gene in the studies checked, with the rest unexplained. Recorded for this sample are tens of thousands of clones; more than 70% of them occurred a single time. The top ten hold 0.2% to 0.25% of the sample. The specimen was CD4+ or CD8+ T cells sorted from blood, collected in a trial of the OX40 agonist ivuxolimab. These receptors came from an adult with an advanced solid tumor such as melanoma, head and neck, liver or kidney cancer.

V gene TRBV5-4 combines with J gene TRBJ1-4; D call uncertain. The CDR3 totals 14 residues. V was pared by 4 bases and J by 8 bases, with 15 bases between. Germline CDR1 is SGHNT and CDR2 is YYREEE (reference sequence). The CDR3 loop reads CASSRLGPEEKLFF. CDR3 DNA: TGTGCCAGCAGCCGCCTCGGGCCAGAGGAAAAACTGTTTTTT. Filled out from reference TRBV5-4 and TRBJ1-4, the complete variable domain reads ETGVTQSPTHLIKTRGQQVTLRCSSQSGHNTVSWYQQALGQGPQFIFQYYREEENGRGNFPPRFSGLQFPNYSSELNVNALELDDSALYLCASSRLGPEEKLFFGSGTQLSVL.

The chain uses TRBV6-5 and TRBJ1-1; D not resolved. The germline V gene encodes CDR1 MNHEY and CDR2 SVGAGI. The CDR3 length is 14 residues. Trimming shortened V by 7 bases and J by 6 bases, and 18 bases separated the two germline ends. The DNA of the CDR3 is TGTGCCAGCATATCCCTACAGACCTCGGCTGAAGCTTTCTTT. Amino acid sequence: CASISLQTSAEAFF.

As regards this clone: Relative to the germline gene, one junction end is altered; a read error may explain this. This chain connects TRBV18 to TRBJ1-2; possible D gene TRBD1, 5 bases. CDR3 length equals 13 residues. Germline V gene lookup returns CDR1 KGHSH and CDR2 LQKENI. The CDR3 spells CASSGGSEYGCTF. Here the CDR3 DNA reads TGTGCCAGCTCAGGGGGGTCGGAGTATGGCTGCACCTTC.

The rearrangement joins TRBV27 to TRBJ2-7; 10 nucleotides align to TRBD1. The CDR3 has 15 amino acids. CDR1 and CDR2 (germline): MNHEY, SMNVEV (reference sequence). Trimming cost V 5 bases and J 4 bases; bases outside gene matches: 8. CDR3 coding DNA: TGTGCCAGCAGTAAACGGGGGACAGGGGAGTACGAGCAGTACTTC. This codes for CASSKRGTGEYEQYF.

Written as DNA, the CDR3 is TGCGCCAGCAGCTTGACCGTCGGGACCAGCTCCTACAATGAGCAGTTCTTC. Translating gives CASSLTVGTSSYNEQFF. The genes are TRBV5-1 and TRBJ2-1, with D perhaps matching TRBD1 or TRBD2 (5 bases each). Trimming took 1 base from V and 0 from J, leaving 14 bases between them. The CDR3 is 17 residues long. Germline assignment: CDR1 SGHRS and CDR2 YFSETQ.

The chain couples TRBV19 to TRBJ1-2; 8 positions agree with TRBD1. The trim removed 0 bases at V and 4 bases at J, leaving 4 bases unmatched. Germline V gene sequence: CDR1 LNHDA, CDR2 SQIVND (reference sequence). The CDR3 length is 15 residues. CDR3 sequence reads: CASSIEQGAVYGYTF. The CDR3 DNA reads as TGTGCCAGTAGTATAGAGCAGGGGGCAGTCTATGGCTACACCTTC.

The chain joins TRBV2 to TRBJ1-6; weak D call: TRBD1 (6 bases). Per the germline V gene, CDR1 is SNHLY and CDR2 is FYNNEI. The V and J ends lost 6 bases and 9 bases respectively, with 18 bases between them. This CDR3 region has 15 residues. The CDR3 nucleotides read TGTGCCAGCAGCCTCGGACAGTCCCGGGGTTCACCCCTCCACTTT. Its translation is CASSLGQSRGSPLHF.

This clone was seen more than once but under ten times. Here the CDR3 reads CASSLDPSGAGGNTIYF. DNA for the CDR3: TGCGCCAGCAGCTTGGACCCTTCAGGGGCGGGAGGAAACACCATATATTTT. V gene TRBV5-1 combines with J gene TRBJ1-3; possible D gene TRBD1, 6 bases. Germline V CDR1 and CDR2: SGHRS, YFSETQ. V was shortened by 0 bases and J by 4 bases, with 17 bases between the two germline ends. CDR3 length: 17 residues.

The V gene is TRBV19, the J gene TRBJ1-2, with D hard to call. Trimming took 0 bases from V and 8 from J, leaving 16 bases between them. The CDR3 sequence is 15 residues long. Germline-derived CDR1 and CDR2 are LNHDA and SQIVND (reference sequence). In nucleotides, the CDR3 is TGTGCCAGTAGTATAGATGCTGGACGCGGATGGGGCTACACCTTC. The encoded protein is CASSIDAGRGWGYTF. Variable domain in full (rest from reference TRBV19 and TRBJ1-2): DGGITQSPKYLFRKEGQNVTLSCEQNLNHDAMYWYRQDPGQGLRLIYYSQIVNDFQKGDIAEGYSVSREKKESFPLTVTSAQKNPTAFYLCASSIDAGRGWGYTFGSGTRLTVV.

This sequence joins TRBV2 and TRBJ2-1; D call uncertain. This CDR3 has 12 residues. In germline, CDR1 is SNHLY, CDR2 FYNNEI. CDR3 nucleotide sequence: TGTGTCACCTTAGACAACTACAATGAGCAGTTCTTC. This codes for CVTLDNYNEQFF.

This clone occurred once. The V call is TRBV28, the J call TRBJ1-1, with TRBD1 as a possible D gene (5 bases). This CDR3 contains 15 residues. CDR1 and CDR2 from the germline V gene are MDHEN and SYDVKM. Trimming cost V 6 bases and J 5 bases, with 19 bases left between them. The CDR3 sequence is CASRTDPGPLTEAFF. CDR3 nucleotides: TGTGCCAGCAGGACCGACCCGGGACCGCTGACTGAAGCTTTCTTT.

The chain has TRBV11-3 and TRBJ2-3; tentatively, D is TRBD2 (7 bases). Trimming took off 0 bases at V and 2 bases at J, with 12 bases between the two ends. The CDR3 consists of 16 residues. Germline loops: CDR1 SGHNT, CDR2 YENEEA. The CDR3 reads CASSLEGGGTTDTQYF. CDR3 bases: TGTGCCAGCAGCTTAGAGGGCGGGGGCACCACAGATACGCAGTATTTT. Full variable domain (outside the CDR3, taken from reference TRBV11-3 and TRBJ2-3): EAGVVQSPRYKIIEKKQPVAFWCNPISGHNTLYWYLQNLGQGPELLIRYENEEAVDDSQLPKDRFSAERLKGVDSTLKIQPAELGDSAVYLCASSLEGGGTTDTQYFGPGTRLTVL.

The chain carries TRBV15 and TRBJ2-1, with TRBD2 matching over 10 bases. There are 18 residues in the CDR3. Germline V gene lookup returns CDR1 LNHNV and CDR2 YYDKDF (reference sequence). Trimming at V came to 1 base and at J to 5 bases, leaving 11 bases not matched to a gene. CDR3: CATSRGGSGRAVNNEQFF. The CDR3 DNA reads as TGTGCCACCAGCAGAGGGGGGAGCGGGAGGGCCGTAAACAATGAGCAGTTCTTC.

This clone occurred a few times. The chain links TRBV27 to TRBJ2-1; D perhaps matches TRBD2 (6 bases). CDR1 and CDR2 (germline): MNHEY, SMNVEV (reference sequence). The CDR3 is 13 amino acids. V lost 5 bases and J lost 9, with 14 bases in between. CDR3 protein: CASSGPLGGEQFF. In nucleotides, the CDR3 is TGTGCCAGCAGTGGCCCCCTGGGGGGTGAGCAGTTCTTC.

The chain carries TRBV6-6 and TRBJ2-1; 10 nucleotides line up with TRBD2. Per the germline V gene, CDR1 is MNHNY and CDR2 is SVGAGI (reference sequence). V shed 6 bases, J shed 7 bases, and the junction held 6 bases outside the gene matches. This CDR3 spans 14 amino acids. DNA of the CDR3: TGTGCCAGCAGCCATAGCGGGAGGACGAATGAGCAGTTCTTC. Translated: CASSHSGRTNEQFF.

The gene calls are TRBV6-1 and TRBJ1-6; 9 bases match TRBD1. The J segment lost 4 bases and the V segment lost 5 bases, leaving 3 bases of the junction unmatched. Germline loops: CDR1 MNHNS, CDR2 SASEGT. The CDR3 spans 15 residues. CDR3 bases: TGTGCCAGCAGTCGACAGGGGGATTATAATTCACCCCTCCACTTT. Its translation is CASSRQGDYNSPLHF.

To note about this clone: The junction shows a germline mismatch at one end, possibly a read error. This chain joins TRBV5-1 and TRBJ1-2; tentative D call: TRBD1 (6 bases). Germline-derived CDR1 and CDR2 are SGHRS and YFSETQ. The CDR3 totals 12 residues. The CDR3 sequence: CASSLGQSGYAF. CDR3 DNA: TGCGCCAGCAGCTTAGGACAGAGCGGCTACGCCTTC.

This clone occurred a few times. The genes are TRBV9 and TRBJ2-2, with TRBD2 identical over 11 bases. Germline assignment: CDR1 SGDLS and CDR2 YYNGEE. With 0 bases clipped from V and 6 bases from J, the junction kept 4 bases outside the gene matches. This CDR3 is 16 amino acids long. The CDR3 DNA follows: TGTGCCAGCAGCGTAGGACTAGCGGGGATCGCCGGGGAGCTGTTTTTT. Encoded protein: CASSVGLAGIAGELFF.